A single sample is the source of the 6 T cell receptor beta chains below, sequenced in a study of CD4 T cell repertoires in COVID-19 (dated by TCRdb to 2020 to 2023). Per the publication, the time point label means: sample from a COVID-19-recovered individual after infection. The receptor library was made with the immunoSEQ multiplex PCR assay. TCRdb stores this immuneACCESS table with in-frame sequences only. Part of the clones is absent; in the studies checked, under half of the shortfall reflects unresolved V genes, and no reason is known for the rest. The sample table records about 75,000 clones; under 90% of these occur just once. The top ten constitute roughly 0.58% of the sample. Here the sequenced sample was CD4+ T cells from peripheral blood, taken after recovery from COVID-19. Source of these receptors: a human donor who had COVID-19.

The rearrangement links TRBV11-2 to TRBJ2-2, with D possibly being TRBD1 (6 bases). V lost 6 bases to trimming and J lost 4 bases, with 15 bases between them. Germline values: CDR1 SGHAT, CDR2 FQNNGV. CDR3 length: 15 residues. The CDR3 loop is CASSSQGRGTGELFF. The CDR3 DNA sequence: TGTGCCAGCAGTTCTCAGGGGCGCGGCACCGGGGAGCTGTTTTTT. Based on the CDR3 plus reference TRBV11-2 and TRBJ2-2, the full variable domain is EAGVAQSPRYKIIEKRQSVAFWCNPISGHATLYWYQQILGQGPKLLIQFQNNGVVDDSQLPKDRFSAERLKGVDSTLKIQPAKLEDSAVYLCASSSQGRGTGELFFGEGSRLTVL.

V gene TRBV11-2 combines with J gene TRBJ2-3; 15 bases map to TRBD2. This CDR3 contains 19 residues. V trimming: 5 bases; J trimming: 4 bases; junction bases outside the gene matches: 13. Germline CDR1 is SGHAT and CDR2 is FQNNGV. CDR3 sequence: CASSRGLAGGSGDPDTQYF. The DNA for the CDR3 is TGTGCCAGCAGCCGCGGACTAGCGGGAGGGTCCGGCGATCCAGATACGCAGTATTTT.

V and J are TRBV7-2 and TRBJ2-2; TRBD2 is a possible D gene (6 bases). V shed 5 bases and J shed 1 base, with 17 bases lying between them. From germline, CDR1 is SGHTA and CDR2 FQGNSA. This CDR3 is built from 17 residues. Here the CDR3 DNA reads TGTGCCAGCAGCAAGTGGGTTGGGGGAGGGAACACCGGGGAGCTGTTTTTT. It translates to CASSKWVGGGNTGELFF.

The chain employs TRBV5-1 and TRBJ2-2; D gene uncertain. The CDR3 has 13 residues. Trimming pared 4 bases from V and 7 bases from J, leaving 11 bases between. Per the germline V gene, CDR1 is SGHRS and CDR2 is YFSETQ. Here the CDR3 DNA reads TGCGCCAGCAGCCCCGCCCCAGGCGGGGAGCTGTTTTTT. This gives the protein CASSPAPGGELFF.

Concerning this clone itself: Compared with germline, one end of the junction differs, possibly owing to a read error. V and J are TRBV6-1 and TRBJ1-1; a weak D match, TRBD1 (5 bases). The CDR3 has 13 amino acids. CDR1 and CDR2 (germline): MNHNS, SASEGT. The CDR3 DNA sequence: TGTGCCAGCACTGAAACACAGGTCACTGAAGCTTTCTTT. This sequence encodes CASTETQVTEAFF.

This chain links TRBV28 with TRBJ1-1; D ambiguous. Germline CDR1 reads MDHEN; CDR2 reads SYDVKM. The V and J ends lost 5 bases and 1 base respectively, with 8 bases between them. The CDR3 consists of 13 residues. CDR3 in DNA: TGTGCCAGCAGTACCGGTGGGAACACTGAAGCTTTCTTT. This encodes CASSTGGNTEAFF.